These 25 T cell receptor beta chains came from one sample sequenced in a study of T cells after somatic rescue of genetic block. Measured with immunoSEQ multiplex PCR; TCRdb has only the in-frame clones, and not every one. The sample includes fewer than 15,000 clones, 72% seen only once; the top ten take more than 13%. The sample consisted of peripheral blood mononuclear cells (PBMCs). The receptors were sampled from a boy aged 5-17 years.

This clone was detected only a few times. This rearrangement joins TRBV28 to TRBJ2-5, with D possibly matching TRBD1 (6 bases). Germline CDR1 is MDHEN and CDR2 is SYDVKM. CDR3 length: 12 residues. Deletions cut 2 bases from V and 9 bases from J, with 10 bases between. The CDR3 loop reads CASSLPRGPQYF. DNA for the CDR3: TGTGCCAGCAGTTTACCCAGGGGCCCCCAGTACTTC.

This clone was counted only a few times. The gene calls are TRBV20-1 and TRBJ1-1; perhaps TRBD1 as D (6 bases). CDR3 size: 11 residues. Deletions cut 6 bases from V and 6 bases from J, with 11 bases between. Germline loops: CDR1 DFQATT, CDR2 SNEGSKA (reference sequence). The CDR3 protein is CSAQQGSEAFF. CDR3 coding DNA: TGCAGTGCCCAACAGGGATCTGAAGCTTTCTTT.

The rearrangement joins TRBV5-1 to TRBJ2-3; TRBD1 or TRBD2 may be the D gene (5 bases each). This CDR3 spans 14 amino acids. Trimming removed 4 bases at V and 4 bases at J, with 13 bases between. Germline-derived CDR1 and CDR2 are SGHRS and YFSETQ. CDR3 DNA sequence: TGCGCCAGCAGCCTCCCGGTGGGACCAGATACGCAGTATTTT. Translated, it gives CASSLPVGPDTQYF.

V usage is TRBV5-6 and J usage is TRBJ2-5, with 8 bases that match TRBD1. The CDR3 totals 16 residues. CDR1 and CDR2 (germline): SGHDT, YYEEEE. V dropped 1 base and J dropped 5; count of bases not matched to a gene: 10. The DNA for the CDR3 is TGTGCCAGCAGCTTGACCCCGACAGGGGCGGGGGAGACCCAGTACTTC. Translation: CASSLTPTGAGETQYF.

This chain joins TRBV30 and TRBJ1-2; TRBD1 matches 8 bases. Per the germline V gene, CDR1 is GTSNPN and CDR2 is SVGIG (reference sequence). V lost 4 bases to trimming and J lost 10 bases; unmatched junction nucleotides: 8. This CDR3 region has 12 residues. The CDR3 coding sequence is TGTGCCTGGACCGACAGGGGCTCCTACTACACCTTC. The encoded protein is CAWTDRGSYYTF.

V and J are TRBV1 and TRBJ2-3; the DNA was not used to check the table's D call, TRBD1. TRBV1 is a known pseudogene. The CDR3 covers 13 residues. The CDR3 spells CTSSQGARDTQYF. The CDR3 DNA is TGCACCAGCAGCCAAGGGGCCCGGGATACGCAGTATTTT.

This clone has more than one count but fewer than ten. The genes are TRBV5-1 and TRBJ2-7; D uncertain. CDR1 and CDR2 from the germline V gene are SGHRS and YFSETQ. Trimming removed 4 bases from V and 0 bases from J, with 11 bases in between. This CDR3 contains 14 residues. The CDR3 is CASSAPGSSYEQYF. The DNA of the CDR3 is TGCGCCAGCAGCGCCCCGGGTTCCTCCTACGAGCAGTACTTC.

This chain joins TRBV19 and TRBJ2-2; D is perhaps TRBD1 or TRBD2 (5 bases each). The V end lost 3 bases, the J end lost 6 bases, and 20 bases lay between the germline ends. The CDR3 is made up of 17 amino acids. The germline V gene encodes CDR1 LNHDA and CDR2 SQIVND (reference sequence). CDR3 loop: CASSIFPGTRTAGELFF. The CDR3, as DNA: TGTGCCAGTAGTATTTTTCCCGGGACCCGAACCGCCGGGGAGCTGTTTTTT.

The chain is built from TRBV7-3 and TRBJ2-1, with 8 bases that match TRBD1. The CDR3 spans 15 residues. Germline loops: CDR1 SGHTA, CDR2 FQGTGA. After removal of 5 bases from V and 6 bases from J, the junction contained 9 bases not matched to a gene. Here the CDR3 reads CASSPDRGSPNEQFF. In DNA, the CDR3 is TGTGCCAGCAGCCCAGACAGGGGCTCCCCCAATGAGCAGTTCTTC.

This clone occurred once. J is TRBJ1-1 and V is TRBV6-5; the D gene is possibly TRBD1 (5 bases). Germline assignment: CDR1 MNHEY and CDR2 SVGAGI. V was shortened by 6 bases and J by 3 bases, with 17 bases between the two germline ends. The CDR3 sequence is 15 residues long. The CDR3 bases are TGTGCCAGCAGACGCCGCAGGGCCCGCGACACTGAAGCTTTCTTT. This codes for CASRRRRARDTEAFF.

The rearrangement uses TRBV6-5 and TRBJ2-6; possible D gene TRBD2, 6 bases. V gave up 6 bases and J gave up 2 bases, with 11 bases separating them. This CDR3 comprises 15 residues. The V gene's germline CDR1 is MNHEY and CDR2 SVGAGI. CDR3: CASSVGGAGANVLTF. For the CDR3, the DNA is TGTGCCAGCAGCGTGGGGGGTGCTGGGGCCAACGTCCTGACTTTC.

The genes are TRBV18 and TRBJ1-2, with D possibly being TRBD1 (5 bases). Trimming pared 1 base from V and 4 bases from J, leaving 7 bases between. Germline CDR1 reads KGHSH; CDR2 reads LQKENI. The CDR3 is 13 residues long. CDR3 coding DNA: TGTGCCAGCTCACCACGGGGGATCTATGGCTACACCTTC. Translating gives CASSPRGIYGYTF.

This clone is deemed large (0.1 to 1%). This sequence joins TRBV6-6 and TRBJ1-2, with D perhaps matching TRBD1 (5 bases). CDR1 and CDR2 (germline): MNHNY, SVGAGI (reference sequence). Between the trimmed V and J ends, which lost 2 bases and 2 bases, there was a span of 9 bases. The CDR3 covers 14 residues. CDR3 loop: CASSYEGANYGYTF. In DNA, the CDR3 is TGTGCCAGCAGTTACGAAGGGGCCAACTATGGCTACACCTTC.

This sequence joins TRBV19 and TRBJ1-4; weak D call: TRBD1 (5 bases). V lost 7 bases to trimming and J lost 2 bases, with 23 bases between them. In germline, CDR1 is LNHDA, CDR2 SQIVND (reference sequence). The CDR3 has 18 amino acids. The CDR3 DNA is TGTGCCAGTACGGGGACCGGTCCTTTCAGGTGGACTAATGAAAAACTGTTTTTT. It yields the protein CASTGTGPFRWTNEKLFF.

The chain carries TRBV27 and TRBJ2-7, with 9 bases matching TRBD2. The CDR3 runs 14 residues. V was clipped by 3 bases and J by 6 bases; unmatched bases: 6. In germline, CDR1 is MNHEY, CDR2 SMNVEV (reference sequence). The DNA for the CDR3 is TGTGCCAGCAGTTTGGCGGGGGGGCCCAGCGAGCAGTACTTC. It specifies CASSLAGGPSEQYF.

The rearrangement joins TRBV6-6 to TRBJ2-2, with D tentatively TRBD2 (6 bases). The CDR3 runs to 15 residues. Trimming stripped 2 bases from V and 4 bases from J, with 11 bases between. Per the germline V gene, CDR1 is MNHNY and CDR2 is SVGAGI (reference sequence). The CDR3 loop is CASSYQTRSTGELFF. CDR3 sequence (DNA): TGTGCCAGCAGTTACCAGACTAGGTCCACCGGGGAGCTGTTTTTT.

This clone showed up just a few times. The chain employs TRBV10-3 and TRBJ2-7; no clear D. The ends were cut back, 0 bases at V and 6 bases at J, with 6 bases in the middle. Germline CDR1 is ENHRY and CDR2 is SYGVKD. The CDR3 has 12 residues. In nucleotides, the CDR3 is TGTGCCATCAGTGAGTCGAAAGGCGAGCAGTACTTC. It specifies CAISESKGEQYF.

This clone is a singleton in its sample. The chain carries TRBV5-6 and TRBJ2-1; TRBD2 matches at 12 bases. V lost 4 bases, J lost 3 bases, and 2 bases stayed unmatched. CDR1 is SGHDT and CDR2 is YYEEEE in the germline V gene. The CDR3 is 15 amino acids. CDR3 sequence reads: CASSRTSGIYNEQFF. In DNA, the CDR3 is TGTGCCAGCAGCCGGACTAGCGGGATCTACAATGAGCAGTTCTTC.

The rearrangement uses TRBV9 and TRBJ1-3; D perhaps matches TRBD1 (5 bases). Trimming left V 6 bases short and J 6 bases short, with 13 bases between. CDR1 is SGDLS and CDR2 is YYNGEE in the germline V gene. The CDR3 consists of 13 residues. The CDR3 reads CASTSRGENTIYF. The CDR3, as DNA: TGTGCCAGCACGTCACGGGGCGAAAACACCATATATTTT.

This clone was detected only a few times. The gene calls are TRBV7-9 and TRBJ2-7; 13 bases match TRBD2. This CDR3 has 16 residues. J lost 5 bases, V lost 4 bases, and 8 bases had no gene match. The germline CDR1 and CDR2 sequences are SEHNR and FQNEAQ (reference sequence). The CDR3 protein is CASSSPGLAGADEQYF. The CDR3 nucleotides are TGTGCCAGCAGCTCTCCCGGACTAGCGGGAGCCGACGAGCAGTACTTC. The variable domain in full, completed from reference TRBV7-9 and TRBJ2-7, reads DTGVSQNPRHKITKRGQNVTFRCDPISEHNRLYWYRQTLGQGPEFLTYFQNEAQLEKSRLLSDRFSAERPKGSFSTLEIQRTEQGDSAMYLCASSSPGLAGADEQYFGPGTRLTVT.

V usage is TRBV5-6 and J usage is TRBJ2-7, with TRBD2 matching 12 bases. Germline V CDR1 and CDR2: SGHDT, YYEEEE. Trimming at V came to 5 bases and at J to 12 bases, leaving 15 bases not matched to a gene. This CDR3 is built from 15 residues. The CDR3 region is CASSSGLAGSPNAYF. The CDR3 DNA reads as TGTGCCAGCAGTTCAGGACTAGCGGGATCCCCAAACGCGTACTTC.

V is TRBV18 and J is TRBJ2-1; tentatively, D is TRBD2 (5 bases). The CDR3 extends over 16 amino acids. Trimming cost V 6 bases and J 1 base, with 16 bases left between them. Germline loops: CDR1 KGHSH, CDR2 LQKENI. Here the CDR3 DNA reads TGTGCCAGCTCCACGGAAGGGCGCGGGTCCTACAATGAGCAGTTCTTC. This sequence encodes CASSTEGRGSYNEQFF.

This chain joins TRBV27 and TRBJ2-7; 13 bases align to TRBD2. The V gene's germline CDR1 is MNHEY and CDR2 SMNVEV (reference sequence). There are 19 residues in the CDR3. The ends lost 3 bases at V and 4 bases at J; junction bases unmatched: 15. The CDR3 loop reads CASSFRLAGGLQLAYEQYF. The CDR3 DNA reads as TGTGCCAGCAGTTTCAGACTAGCGGGAGGACTCCAACTGGCTTACGAGCAGTACTTC.

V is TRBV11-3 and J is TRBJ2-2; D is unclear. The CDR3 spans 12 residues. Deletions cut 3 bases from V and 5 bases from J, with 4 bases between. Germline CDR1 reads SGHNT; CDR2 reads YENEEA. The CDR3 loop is CASSLTTGELFF. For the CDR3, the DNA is TGTGCCAGCAGCTTGACAACCGGGGAGCTGTTTTTT.

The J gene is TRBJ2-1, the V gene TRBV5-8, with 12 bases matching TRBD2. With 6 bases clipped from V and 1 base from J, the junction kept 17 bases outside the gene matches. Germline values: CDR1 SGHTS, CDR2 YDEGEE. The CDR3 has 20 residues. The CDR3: CASIQVHLAGGPLSYNEQFF. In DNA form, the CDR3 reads TGTGCCAGCATCCAGGTCCATCTAGCGGGAGGGCCTCTTTCCTACAATGAGCAGTTCTTC.